Listed below are T cell receptor beta chains from one sample, sequenced in a study of response to subunit inactivated influenza vaccine. Each CDR3 protein is one row after TCRdb ran MiXCR on the RT-PCR reads. There are under 550,000 distinct CDR3 sequences in the sample; 7.6% occur only once, and 10% to 15% lies in the top ten. Sequencing was performed on PBMCs from blood, taken less than 25 months after vaccination. These receptor sequences come from a man between 50 and 70 years old who received an inactivated influenza vaccine. The CDR3 runs from the conserved cysteine through the conserved F or W. The order of the fields is CDR3 DNA, CDR3 protein, clone size, V gene, J gene, D gene. A D gene is named only where the DNA matches it firmly. Only part of the rows carry a size: once, few, many, or a class if the clone is expanded.

TGTGCCAGCAGCCCCACAGGGTCGAACACCGGGGAGCTGTTTTTT	CASSPTGSNTGELFF	many	TRBV12-3/TRBV12-4	TRBJ2-2	NA
TGTGCCAGCAGGTCAACTAGCGGAGGCGGGGAGACCCAGTACTTC	CASRSTSGGGETQYF	few	TRBV12-3/TRBV12-4	TRBJ2-5	TRBD2
TGCGCCAGCAGCTTGGCAAGCAGAGGCTACGAGCAGTACTTC	CASSLASRGYEQYF	few	TRBV5-1	TRBJ2-7	NA
TGCAGTGCGGGCGCTAGCGGTATCACCATTGGGCAGTTCTTC	CSAGASGITIGQFF	many	TRBV20-1	TRBJ2-1	TRBD2
TGCAGTTGCGCGCCGGGGAGCACTGAAGCTTTCTTT	CSCAPGSTEAFF	NA	TRBV20-1	TRBJ1-1	NA
TGTGCCAGCAGCTTGGCCGGCCCTCGCGGCTATGGCTACACCTTC	CASSLAGPRGYGYTF	NA	TRBV5-5	TRBJ1-2	NA
TGCAGCGTTGTAGGGCAGGGGAACTACGAGCAGTACTTC	CSVVGQGNYEQYF	few	TRBV29-1	TRBJ2-7	NA
TGTGCCAGCAGCTCACGGACTAGCGAGCAAGAGACCCAGTACTTC	CASSSRTSEQETQYF	few	TRBV11-2	TRBJ2-5	TRBD2
TGCGCCAGCAGCTTGCATGGCGGGAGGGCCTCTGGCGGGGAGCTGTTTTTT	CASSLHGGRASGGELFF	few	TRBV5-1	TRBJ2-2	TRBD2
TGCAGCGTTGATGCCGGCAACCTCTATGGCTACACCTTC	CSVDAGNLYGYTF	few	TRBV29-1	TRBJ1-2	NA
TGTGCCAGCAGCTTAGAACGGTCGCTCACCGGGGAGCTGTTTTTT	CASSLERSLTGELFF	many	TRBV11-2	TRBJ2-2	NA
TGTGCCAGCAGTGGACAGTGGGGGGAGACCCAGTACTTC	CASSGQWGETQYF	many	TRBV25-1	TRBJ2-5	NA
TGTGCCAGCAGCCACGGGACTAGCGGGGGCTCCTACAATGAGCAGTTCTTC	CASSHGTSGGSYNEQFF	NA	TRBV4-2	TRBJ2-1	TRBD2
TGTGCCAGCAGTCCCGGGACAGGGCGTGCAGATACGCAGTATTTT	CASSPGTGRADTQYF	few	TRBV5-6	TRBJ2-3	TRBD1
TGTGCCAGCAGTTCCCGATTCAGCGGGGGGCTCCAAGAGACCCAGTACTTC	CASSSRFSGGLQETQYF	NA	TRBV28	TRBJ2-5	TRBD2
TGTGCCAGCAGCGCGCAGGGACAGCCCCAGCATTTT	CASSAQGQPQHF	many	TRBV14	TRBJ1-5	NA
TGTGCCAGCAGCACTGACGGGACCCAGTACTTC	CASSTDGTQYF	NA	TRBV7-8	TRBJ2-5	NA
TGTGCCAGCTCACCTCAGAGTCACGAGCAGTACTTC	CASSPQSHEQYF	NA	TRBV18	TRBJ2-7	NA
TGTGCCAGCAGCGGATCCGCGAACACCGGGGAGCTGTTTTTT	CASSGSANTGELFF	NA	TRBV28	TRBJ2-2	NA
TGTGCCAGCACCCCCTCAAGCGCACGGTACTATGGCTACACCTTC	CASTPSSARYYGYTF	NA	TRBV6-1	TRBJ1-2	NA
TGTGCCAGCAGTCGCACTAGTCTACAAGAGACCCAGTACTTC	CASSRTSLQETQYF	many	TRBV6-2/TRBV6-3	TRBJ2-5	NA
TGTGCCAGCAGCCAAGAATGGAGAGGGCAGGTGCCCACCTACGAGCAGTACTTC	CASSQEWRGQVPTYEQYF	few	TRBV3-1	TRBJ2-7	NA
TGTGCCAGCTCCCCTACCCGGAGCCCCTACAATGAGCAGTTCTTC	CASSPTRSPYNEQFF	few	TRBV4-2	TRBJ2-1	NA
TGTGCCAACAGTTTAGATCTAACCTACGAGCAGTACTTC	CANSLDLTYEQYF	NA	TRBV27	TRBJ2-7	NA
TGTGCCAGCAGCGTTGGGGGAGGGCCCAGCAATGAGCAGTTCTTC	CASSVGGGPSNEQFF	NA	TRBV9	TRBJ2-1	TRBD2
TGTGCCAGCAGAGAGACTAGCGGGGGATCCACAGATACGCAGTATTTT	CASRETSGGSTDTQYF	many	TRBV12-3/TRBV12-4	TRBJ2-3	TRBD2
TGTGCCAGCAGCTTTCTTCCAGACTTCTCCTACGAGCAGTACTTC	CASSFLPDFSYEQYF	NA	TRBV11-2	TRBJ2-7	NA
TGTGCCAGCAGTCTGACCGGCAAGAACGAGCAGTACTTC	CASSLTGKNEQYF	NA	TRBV27	TRBJ2-7	NA
TGTGCCAGCAGTTACCGCGCGGAGAGCTACGGCTACACCTTC	CASSYRAESYGYTF	NA	TRBV6-5	TRBJ1-2	NA
TGCGCCAGCAGCCAAGGGGCAGTCTCCTACAATGAGCAGTTCTTC	CASSQGAVSYNEQFF	few	TRBV4-1	TRBJ2-1	NA
TGTGCCAGCAGCCGAGCGACTAGCGGGGCAGACAATGAGCAGTTCTTC	CASSRATSGADNEQFF	NA	TRBV4-2	TRBJ2-1	TRBD2
TGCAGCGTTGTAGGCGGGTTTGAGGGCTACACCTTC	CSVVGGFEGYTF	few	TRBV29-1	TRBJ1-2	NA
TGTGCCAGCAGCCATCCGGGACACCTACAGGAGACCCAGTACTTC	CASSHPGHLQETQYF	few	TRBV11-2	TRBJ2-5	NA
TGTGCCAGTAGGAGTCTAGCGGGAACGGGCACCGGGGAGCTGTTTTTT	CASRSLAGTGTGELFF	NA	TRBV19	TRBJ2-2	TRBD2
TGTGCCAGCAGCTCGAACAGGGTCTCCTACGAGCAGTACTTC	CASSSNRVSYEQYF	NA	TRBV11-2	TRBJ2-7	NA
TGCAGTGCAAACAGGGGAAGCACAGATACGCAGTATTTT	CSANRGSTDTQYF	few	TRBV20-1	TRBJ2-3	TRBD1
TGTGCCAGCAGTCCCTCAGAGACCCAGTACTTC	CASSPSETQYF	many	TRBV12-3/TRBV12-4	TRBJ2-5	NA
TGTGCCAGCAGCGTAATGGCGGGAGACACCGGGGAGCTGTTTTTT	CASSVMAGDTGELFF	NA	TRBV9	TRBJ2-2	TRBD2
TGTGCCAGCAGCTTAAAGGGCGGACGGATGGAGACCCAGTACTTC	CASSLKGGRMETQYF	few	TRBV7-9	TRBJ2-5	NA
TGTGCCAGCAGTGCGGGACTTAACACCGGGGAGCTGTTTTTT	CASSAGLNTGELFF	few	TRBV12-3/TRBV12-4	TRBJ2-2	NA
TGTGCCAGCAGCCCGGGACTAGCGGGAGGCCCCAGGAGCAATGAGCAGTTCTTC	CASSPGLAGGPRSNEQFF	few	TRBV11-1	TRBJ2-1	TRBD2
TGTGCCAGCAGCCGAGAACTAGCGGGCTACAATGAGCAGTTCTTC	CASSRELAGYNEQFF	many	TRBV12-3/TRBV12-4	TRBJ2-1	TRBD2